This TCR beta chain is from a study of long-term antiretroviral therapy in people with HIV. Overall study results and limits: Clones expanded before ART dominated the repertoire at all time points.

The samples comprised 1-10 million cryopreserved PBMC ahead of DNA extraction. At survey level, the immunoSEQ assay was run in its v3.0 version. Assay: immunoSEQ multiplex PCR; the TCRdb copy retains only in-frame clones and omits some. The sample lists 20,000 to 30,000 clones; approximately 86% were seen once. The CDR3 has 15 amino acids. Germline V gene lookup returns CDR1 LNHDA and CDR2 SQIVND (reference sequence). V was cut by 10 bases and J by 2 bases, with 20 bases left in between. Notes on this clone: Its antigen is unidentified.

This sequence was found in a man aged 45-60 years with HIV. This specimen was unsorted PBMCs, taken 1.8 years before starting antiretroviral therapy. The chain couples TRBV19 to TRBJ1-1; D ambiguous. The CDR3 here is CATGPLGSANTEAFF. The CDR3 bases are TGTGCCACCGGGCCCCTGGGGTCGGCAAACACTGAAGCTTTCTTT. Full variable domain (remainder filled in from reference TRBV19 and TRBJ1-1): DGGITQSPKYLFRKEGQNVTLSCEQNLNHDAMYWYRQDPGQGLRLIYYSQIVNDFQKGDIAEGYSVSREKKESFPLTVTSAQKNPTAFYLCATGPLGSANTEAFFGQGTRLTVV.